A selection of T cell receptor beta chains follows, all from one sample in a study of blood T cell repertoires in COVID-19. Libraries were prepared by immunoSEQ multiplex PCR; TCRdb keeps only in-frame clonotypes and omits some of them. Among fewer than 350,000 clones listed, approximately 86% were seen once. The sequenced sample was PBMCs or T cells enriched from blood (not recorded which). All receptors derive from a woman aged 30 to 39 who had recovered from COVID-19. CDR3s include the opening cysteine and the closing phenylalanine or tryptophan. A D gene is named only where the DNA matches it firmly. Not every row has a clone size; where given, it reads once, few, many or a size class.

j_call clone_size v_call d_call cdr3_aa cdr3_nt
TRBJ2-2 - TRBV5-1 TRBD2 CASSLRLAGGRDTGELFF TGCGCCAGCAGCTTAAGACTAGCGGGGGGCCGGGACACCGGGGAGCTGTTTTTT
TRBJ2-3 - TRBV5-1 - CASSSQGSDTQYF TGCGCCAGCAGCTCACAGGGATCAGATACGCAGTATTTT
TRBJ2-7 - TRBV5-4 - CASSIPRGRTYEQYF TGTGCCAGCAGCATCCCGCGGGGCAGGACCTACGAGCAGTACTTC
TRBJ1-2 - TRBV7-6 - CASSEEITRADDGYTF TGTGCCAGCAGCGAAGAAATTACCAGGGCGGATGATGGCTACACCTTC
TRBJ2-3 - TRBV13 TRBD2 CASSSGLAAEPRYF TGTGCCAGCAGCAGCGGACTAGCGGCAGAGCCAAGGTATTTT
TRBJ2-7 - TRBV3-1/TRBV3-2 - CASSPTRGGYEQYF TGTGCCAGCAGCCCCACAAGAGGGGGCTACGAGCAGTACTTC
TRBJ2-3 - TRBV5-6 TRBD1 CASSYRTGWPDTQYF TGTGCCAGCAGTTACCGGACAGGGTGGCCAGATACGCAGTATTTT
TRBJ1-4 few TRBV28 TRBD1 CASSLGDRAGEKLFF TGTGCCAGCAGTTTGGGCGACAGGGCTGGTGAAAAACTGTTTTTT
TRBJ2-2 - TRBV7-2 - CASSLDSFGELFF TGTGCCAGCAGCTTAGATAGTTTCGGGGAGCTGTTTTTT
TRBJ1-2 - TRBV29-1 TRBD1 CSVGYLIGQGSEGYTF TGCAGCGTTGGATATCTTATAGGACAGGGGAGCGAGGGCTACACCTTC
TRBJ1-1 - TRBV3-1/TRBV3-2 - CASSRPTWGKRTEAFF TGTGCCAGCAGCCGCCCGACGTGGGGCAAGAGAACTGAAGCTTTCTTT
TRBJ1-6 few TRBV4-3 - CASSRNHGGNYNSPLHF TGCGCCAGCAGCCGAAATCATGGAGGAAATTATAATTCACCCCTCCACTTT
TRBJ2-3 - TRBV11-2 TRBD2 CASSLPRGGASTDTQYF TGTGCCAGCAGCCTCCCTCGCGGGGGGGCGAGCACAGATACGCAGTATTTT
TRBJ2-5 - TRBV6-2/TRBV6-3 - CASSFPQGRAETQYF TGTGCCAGCAGTTTCCCACAGGGCAGGGCAGAGACCCAGTACTTC
TRBJ1-4 - TRBV18 TRBD1 CASSPPGTVNEKLFF TGTGCCAGCTCCCCACCCGGGACAGTTAATGAAAAACTGTTTTTT
TRBJ2-1 - TRBV2 TRBD2 CASSPLAGVGNEQFF TGTGCCAGCAGCCCACTAGCGGGAGTAGGGAATGAGCAGTTCTTC
TRBJ2-1 once TRBV5-1 TRBD1 CASSLGQGGYNEQFF TGCGCCAGCAGCTTGGGACAGGGGGGTTACAATGAGCAGTTCTTC
TRBJ1-2 few TRBV19 - CASSPSGPYGYTF TGTGCCAGTAGTCCTAGTGGTCCATATGGCTACACCTTC
TRBJ2-1 - TRBV11-2 TRBD2 CASSLLSGSYNEQFF TGTGCCAGCAGCCTGCTTAGCGGGAGCTACAATGAGCAGTTCTTC
TRBJ1-1 - TRBV19 - CASAVSEDTEAFF TGTGCCAGTGCAGTATCCGAAGACACTGAAGCTTTCTTT
TRBJ2-7 - TRBV5-6 - CASSLGGTLYEQYF TGTGCCAGCAGCTTGGGAGGGACTCTCTACGAGCAGTACTTC
TRBJ1-1 - TRBV19 - CASSLVGGKGSEAFF TGTGCCAGTAGCCTTGTGGGGGGGAAAGGCTCTGAAGCTTTCTTT
TRBJ1-6 - TRBV28 TRBD1 CASSLGQGNSPLHF TGTGCCAGCAGTTTAGGACAGGGGAATTCACCCCTCCACTTT
TRBJ2-7 - TRBV13 - CASSLGLTVGDEQYF TGTGCCAGCAGCTTAGGCCTAACCGTCGGGGACGAGCAGTACTTC
TRBJ2-7 once TRBV5-4 - CASSQILRQDGGYEQYF TGTGCCAGCAGCCAGATTCTCCGACAGGATGGAGGTTACGAGCAGTACTTC